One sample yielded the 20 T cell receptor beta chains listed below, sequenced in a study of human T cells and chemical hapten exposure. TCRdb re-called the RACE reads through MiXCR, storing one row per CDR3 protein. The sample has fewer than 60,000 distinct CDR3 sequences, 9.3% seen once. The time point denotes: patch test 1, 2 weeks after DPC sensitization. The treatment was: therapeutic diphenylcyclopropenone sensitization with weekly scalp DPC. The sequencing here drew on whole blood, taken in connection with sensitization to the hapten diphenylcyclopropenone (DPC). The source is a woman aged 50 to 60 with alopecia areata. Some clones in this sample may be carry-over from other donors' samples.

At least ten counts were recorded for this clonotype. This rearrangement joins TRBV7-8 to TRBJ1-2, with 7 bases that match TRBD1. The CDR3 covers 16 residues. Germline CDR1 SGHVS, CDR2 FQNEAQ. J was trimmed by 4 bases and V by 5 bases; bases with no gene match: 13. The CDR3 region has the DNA TGTGCCAGCAGCAAAGGTCAGACGACAGGGATCTATGGCTACACCTTC. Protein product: CASSKGQTTGIYGYTF.

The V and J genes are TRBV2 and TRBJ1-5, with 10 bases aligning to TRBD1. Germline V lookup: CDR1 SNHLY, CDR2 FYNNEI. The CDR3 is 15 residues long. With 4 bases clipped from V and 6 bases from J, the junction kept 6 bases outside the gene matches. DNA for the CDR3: TGTGCCAGCAGTGCCCAGACAGGGGGCGTTCAGCCCCAGCATTTT. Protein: CASSAQTGGVQPQHF.

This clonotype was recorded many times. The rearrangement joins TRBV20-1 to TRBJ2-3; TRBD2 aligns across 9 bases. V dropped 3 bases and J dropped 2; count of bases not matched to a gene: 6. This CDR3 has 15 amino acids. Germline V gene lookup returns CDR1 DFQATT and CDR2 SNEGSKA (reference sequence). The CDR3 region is CSASRLAVYTDTQYF. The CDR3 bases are TGCAGTGCTAGCCGACTAGCGGTATACACAGATACGCAGTATTTT.

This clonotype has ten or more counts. Here the CDR3 reads CSVGGRTGNEQYF. CDR3 nucleotides: TGCAGCGTGGGGGGAAGGACAGGGAACGAGCAGTACTTC. This sequence joins TRBV29-1 and TRBJ2-7, with TRBD1 matching 8 bases. This CDR3 comprises 13 residues. CDR1 SQVTM and CDR2 ANQGSEA come from the germline V gene. Trimming at V came to 6 bases and at J to 5 bases, leaving 9 bases not matched to a gene.

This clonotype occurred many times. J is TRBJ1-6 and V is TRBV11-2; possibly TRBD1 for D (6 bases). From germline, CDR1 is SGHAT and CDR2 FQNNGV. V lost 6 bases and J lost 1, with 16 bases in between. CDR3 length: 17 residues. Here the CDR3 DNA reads TGTGCCAGCAGAAGAATACAGGGCCAGTCCTATAATTCACCCCTCCACTTT. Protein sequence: CASRRIQGQSYNSPLHF.

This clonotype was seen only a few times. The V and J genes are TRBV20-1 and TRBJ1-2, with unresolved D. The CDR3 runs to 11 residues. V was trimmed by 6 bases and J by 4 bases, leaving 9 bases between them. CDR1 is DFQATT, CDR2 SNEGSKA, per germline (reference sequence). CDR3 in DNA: TGCAGTGCCGCGATCCTCTATGGCTACACCTTC. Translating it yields CSAAILYGYTF.

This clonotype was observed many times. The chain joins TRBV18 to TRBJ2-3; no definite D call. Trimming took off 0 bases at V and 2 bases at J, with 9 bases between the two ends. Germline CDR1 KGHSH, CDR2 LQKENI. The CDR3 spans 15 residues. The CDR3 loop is CASSPPSAYTDTQYF. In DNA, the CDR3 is TGTGCCAGCTCACCACCCTCGGCCTACACAGATACGCAGTATTTT. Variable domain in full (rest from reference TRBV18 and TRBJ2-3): NAGVMQNPRHLVRRRGQEARLRCSPMKGHSHVYWYRQLPEEGLKFMVYLQKENIIDESGMPKERFSAEFPKEGPSILRIQQVVRGDSAAYFCASSPPSAYTDTQYFGPGTRLTVL.

CDR3: CASSLEVYGYTF. In nucleotides, the CDR3 is TGTGCCAGCAGCTTAGAAGTCTATGGCTACACCTTC. The chain couples TRBV7-9 to TRBJ1-2; the D is unclear. From germline, CDR1 is SEHNR and CDR2 FQNEAQ (reference sequence). The CDR3 is 12 amino acids. The V end was cut by 1 base, the J end by 4 bases, with 4 bases between.

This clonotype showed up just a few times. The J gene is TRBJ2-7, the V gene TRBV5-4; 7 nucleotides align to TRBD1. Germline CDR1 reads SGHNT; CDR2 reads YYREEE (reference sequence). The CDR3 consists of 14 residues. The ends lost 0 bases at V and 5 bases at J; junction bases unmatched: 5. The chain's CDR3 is CASSLETGVHEQYF. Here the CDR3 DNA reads TGTGCCAGCAGCTTGGAAACAGGGGTCCACGAGCAGTACTTC.

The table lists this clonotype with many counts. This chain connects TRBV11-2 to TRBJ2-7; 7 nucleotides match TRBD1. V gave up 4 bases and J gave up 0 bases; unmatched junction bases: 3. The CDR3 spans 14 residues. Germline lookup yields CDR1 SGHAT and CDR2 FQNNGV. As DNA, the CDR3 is TGTGCCAGCAGCTCGGACAGGTTCTCCTACGAGCAGTACTTC. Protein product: CASSSDRFSYEQYF.

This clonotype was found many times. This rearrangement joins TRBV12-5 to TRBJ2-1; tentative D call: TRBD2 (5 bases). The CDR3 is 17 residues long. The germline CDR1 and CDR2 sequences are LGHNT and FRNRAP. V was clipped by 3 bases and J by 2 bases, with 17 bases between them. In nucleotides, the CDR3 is TGTGCTAGTGGTTTTGAACTAGGTGAGGGTCCCTACAATGAGCAGTTCTTC. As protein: CASGFELGEGPYNEQFF.

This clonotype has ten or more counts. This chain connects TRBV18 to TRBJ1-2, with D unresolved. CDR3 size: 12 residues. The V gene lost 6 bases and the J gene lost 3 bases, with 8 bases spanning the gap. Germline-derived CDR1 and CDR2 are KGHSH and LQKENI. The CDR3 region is CASSDGDYGYTF. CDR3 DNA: TGTGCCAGCTCGGATGGGGACTATGGCTACACCTTC. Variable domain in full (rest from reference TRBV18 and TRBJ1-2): NAGVMQNPRHLVRRRGQEARLRCSPMKGHSHVYWYRQLPEEGLKFMVYLQKENIIDESGMPKERFSAEFPKEGPSILRIQQVVRGDSAAYFCASSDGDYGYTFGSGTRLTVV.

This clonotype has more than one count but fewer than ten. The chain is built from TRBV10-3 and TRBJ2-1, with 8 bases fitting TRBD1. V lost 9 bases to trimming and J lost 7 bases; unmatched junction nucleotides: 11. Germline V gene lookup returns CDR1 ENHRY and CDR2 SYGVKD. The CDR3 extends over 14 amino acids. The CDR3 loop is CAISKGRGLNEQFF. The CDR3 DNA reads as TGTGCCATTTCCAAAGGCAGGGGGCTGAATGAGCAGTTCTTC.

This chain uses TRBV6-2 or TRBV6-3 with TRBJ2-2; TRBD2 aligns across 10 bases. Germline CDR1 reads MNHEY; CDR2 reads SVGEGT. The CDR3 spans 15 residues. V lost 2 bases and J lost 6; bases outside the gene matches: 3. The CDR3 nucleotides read TGTGCCAGCAGTTACCTAAGCGGGAGGGCCGGGGAGCTGTTTTTT. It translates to CASSYLSGRAGELFF.

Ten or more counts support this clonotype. CDR3 nucleotide sequence: TGTGCCAGCAGTACGGGACTAGCGGGACAAGAGACCCAGTACTTC. It translates to CASSTGLAGQETQYF. J is TRBJ2-5 and V is TRBV12-3 or TRBV12-4; 13 bases fit TRBD2. CDR3 length equals 15 residues. J gave up 2 bases and V 5 bases, and 2 bases lay outside the gene matches.

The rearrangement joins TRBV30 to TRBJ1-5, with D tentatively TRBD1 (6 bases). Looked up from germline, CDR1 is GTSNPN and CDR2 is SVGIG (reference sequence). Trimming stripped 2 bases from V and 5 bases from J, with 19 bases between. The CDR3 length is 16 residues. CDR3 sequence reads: CAWSPPSTGYYQPQHF. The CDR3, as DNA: TGTGCCTGGAGTCCCCCGTCGACAGGATATTATCAGCCCCAGCATTTT.

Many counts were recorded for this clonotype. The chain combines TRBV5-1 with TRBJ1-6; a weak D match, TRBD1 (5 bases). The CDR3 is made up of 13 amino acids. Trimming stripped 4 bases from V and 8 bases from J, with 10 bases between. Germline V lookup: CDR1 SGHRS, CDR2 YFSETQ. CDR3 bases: TGCGCCAGCAGCGCTATACAGGATTCACCCCTCCACTTT. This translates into CASSAIQDSPLHF.

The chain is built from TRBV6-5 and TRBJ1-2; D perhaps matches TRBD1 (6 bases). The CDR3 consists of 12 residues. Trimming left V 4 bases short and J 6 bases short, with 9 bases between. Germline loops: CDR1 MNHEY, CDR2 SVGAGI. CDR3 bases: TGTGCCAGCAGTTCGTCAGGGGATGGCTACACCTTC. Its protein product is CASSSSGDGYTF.

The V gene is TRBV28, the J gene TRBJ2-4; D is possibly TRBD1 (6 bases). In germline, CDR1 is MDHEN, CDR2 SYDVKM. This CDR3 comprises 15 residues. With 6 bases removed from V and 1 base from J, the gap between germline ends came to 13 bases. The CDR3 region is CASSYRVSAKNIQYF. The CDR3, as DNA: TGTGCCAGCAGCTACAGGGTGTCGGCCAAAAACATTCAGTACTTC.

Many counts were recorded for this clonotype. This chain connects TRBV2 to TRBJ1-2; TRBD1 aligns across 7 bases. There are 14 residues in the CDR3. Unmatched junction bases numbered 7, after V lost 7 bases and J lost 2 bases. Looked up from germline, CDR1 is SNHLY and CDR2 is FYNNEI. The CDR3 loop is CASNPDRTNYGYTF. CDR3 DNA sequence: TGTGCCAGCAACCCGGACAGGACCAACTATGGCTACACCTTC.